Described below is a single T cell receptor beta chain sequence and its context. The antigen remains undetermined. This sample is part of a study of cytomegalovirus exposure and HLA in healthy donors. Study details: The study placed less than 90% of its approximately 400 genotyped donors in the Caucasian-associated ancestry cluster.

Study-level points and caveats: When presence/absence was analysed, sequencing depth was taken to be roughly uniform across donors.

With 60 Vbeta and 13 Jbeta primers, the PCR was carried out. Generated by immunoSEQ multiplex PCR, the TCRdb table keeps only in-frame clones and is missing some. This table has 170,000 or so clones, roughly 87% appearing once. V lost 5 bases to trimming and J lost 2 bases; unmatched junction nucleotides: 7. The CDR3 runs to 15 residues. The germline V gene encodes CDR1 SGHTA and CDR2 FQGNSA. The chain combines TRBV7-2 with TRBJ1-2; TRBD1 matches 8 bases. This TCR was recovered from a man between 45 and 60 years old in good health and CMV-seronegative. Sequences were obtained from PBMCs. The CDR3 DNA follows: TGTGCCAGCAGCCCCAAGACAGGGGCCAACTATGGCTACACCTTC. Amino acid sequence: CASSPKTGANYGYTF.